This T cell receptor (beta chain) was sequenced in a study of blood T cell repertoires in COVID-19. About the research overall: Sources were T cells, B-cell-depleted T cells, or PBMCs; the material itself was cDNA or gDNA.

The ends were cut back, 8 bases at V and 0 bases at J, with 7 bases in the middle. The CDR3 runs to 12 residues. Germline CDR1 SNHLY, CDR2 FYNNEI. Some clones are missing from TCRdb's copy, which holds only in-frame ones; the method was immunoSEQ multiplex PCR. The data contain a few hundred thousand clones, approximately 84% of them seen just once; the ten biggest clones take up 15%. The study counted Cohort 3 donors as recovered given two negative PCRs, clearance, or symptom resolution. The source of this sequence is a man in his forties who had recovered from COVID-19. The chain has TRBV2 and TRBJ2-5, with D perhaps TRBD1 (6 bases). Sample: PBMCs or T cells enriched from blood (not recorded which). As DNA, the CDR3 is TGTGCCAGCGGGGGCCACCAAGAGACCCAGTACTTC. It translates to CASGGHQETQYF.